This TCR beta chain was captured in a study of memory CD4+ T cells and cytomegalovirus serostatus. Study-wide background: Of the healthy Belgian adults, under 10 were CMV seropositive and 20 to 30 seronegative. Findings and limits, study-wide: CD4+ memory repertoires contained 67 of 164 reported CMV TCRbeta sequences.

Trimming cost V 1 base and J 3 bases; bases outside gene matches: 20. The CDR3 extends over 21 amino acids. Germline V lookup: CDR1 KGHSH, CDR2 LQKENI. The protocol was immunoSEQ multiplex PCR, while the TCRdb copy is restricted to in-frame clones and leaves out a portion. The sample records some 52,000 clones, 60% to 80% being singletons. Single viable CD3+CD4+CD8-CD45RO+ cells were sorted as the memory CD4+ T cells. As regards this clone: Its antigen is not known.

This TCR was sampled from an adult in good health and CMV-seronegative. J is TRBJ1-3 and V is TRBV18, with TRBD1 matching over 8 bases. The specimen sequenced was memory CD4+ T cells from blood. The CDR3 coding sequence is TGTGCCAGCTCACCACAATTAACCCCGGCCGGGACAGGTTTCGGTGGAAACACCATATATTTT. Amino acids: CASSPQLTPAGTGFGGNTIYF. Full variable domain (rest looked up from reference TRBV18 and TRBJ1-3): NAGVMQNPRHLVRRRGQEARLRCSPMKGHSHVYWYRQLPEEGLKFMVYLQKENIIDESGMPKERFSAEFPKEGPSILRIQQVVRGDSAAYFCASSPQLTPAGTGFGGNTIYFGEGSWLTVV.